These 2 T cell receptor beta chains originate from one sample sequenced in a study of molecular identifiers for immune sequencing clone quantification. TCRdb processed the PCR reads anew with MiXCR; each CDR3 protein has one entry. The sample carries about 100,000 distinct CDR3 sequences, under 40% recorded once. The sample comprised naive CD8+ T cells from blood, with Jurkat cell RNA spiked in. Subset meaning: FACS-sorted CD8+CD4-CCR7+CD45RA+ naive T cells. The origin of the receptors is a human donor in good health. Some libraries in this study had Jurkat cell RNA spiked in.

This clonotype was observed at least ten times. An end of the junction differs from the germline gene, which may be a read error. The V gene is TRBV28, the J gene TRBJ2-7; D call uncertain. Per germline, CDR1 MDHEN and CDR2 SYDVKM. The CDR3 sequence is 14 residues long. The CDR3 region is CASSFRGGIYEQCF. The CDR3 coding sequence is TGTGCCAGCAGTTTCCGTGGCGGCATCTACGAGCAGTGCTTC.

CDR3 coding DNA: TGTGCCAGCAGCTTGGCGGAGCGGGGAAACATTCAGTACTTC. It translates to CASSLAERGNIQYF. The genes are TRBV5-4 and TRBJ2-4, with TRBD2 matching 7 bases. Germline V gene sequence: CDR1 SGHNT, CDR2 YYREEE (reference sequence). V lost 0 bases, J lost 6 bases, and 3 bases stayed unmatched. CDR3 length equals 14 residues.